This TCR beta chain was sequenced for a study of shared clonotypes between healthy human individuals (dated by TCRdb to about 2020). Regarding the research as a whole: A few men and a couple of women, aged 18 to 49 years, made up the cohort. For each donor, CD4 naive and CD4 memory were each run on three plates, CD8 naive on two plates, and CD8 memory on one plate. The study deeply sequenced blood TCR repertoires of 5 or 6 healthy adults to estimate repertoire size and the extent of clonotype sharing between individuals. Each donor's leukapheresis produced roughly between roughly 0.94 and 9.5 billion PBMCs. To increase sequencing depth and limit assay-specific biases, TCR repertoire library preparation and sequencing were carried out by different laboratories using diverse techniques.

Including the terminal cysteine and phenylalanine, the CDR3 comprises 14 residues. The entry retains the CDR3 DNA only, 42 bases that are in frame from base 1. CDR1 and CDR2, per the germline V gene (reference sequence), are MNHEY and SMNVEV. The trim is 2 bases for V and 4 bases for J, with a gap of 12 bases between the germline ends. Using the deep immunoSEQ assay, multiplex PCR amplified TCR CDR3 regions from genomic DNA. Extracted genomic DNA from each cell subset was spread evenly across all wells of several immunoSEQ 96-well plates, with each plate serving as a replicate. For sorted subsets, approximately 200 ng of genomic DNA, equivalent to 25,000 to 35,000 T cell genomes, went into each replicate PCR. Purified libraries were quantified with a Qubit 3.0 fluorometer, sized on a Bioanalyzer 2100, and re-quantified with the KAPA Library Quantification kit. Every immunoSEQ 96-well plate was sequenced on a dedicated single-read 150-cycle Illumina NextSeq 550 flow cell. In the source study's methods: The immunoSEQ output contained only junctional sequences without quality scores, so filtering could not match that applied to full-length reads. Sequences were annotated with PyIR, a Python wrapper for IgBLAST v1.9, and V/J genes and CDR3 were assigned using IMGT germline references. Any read was removed if the V/J assignment was weak (E-value above 1e-6), the CDR3 was missing, or the read contained stop codons, out-of-frame junctions, or ambiguous translated residues. V3J clonotypes were defined as sequences sharing an identical inferred V gene, J gene, and CDR3 amino acid sequence. To compute the percentage overlap between repertoires, the number of shared unique clonotypes was divided by the size of the smaller repertoire. RTK rarefaction, the Chao1 estimator, and Recon v2.1 estimates of unobserved clonotypes were used to assess repertoire richness. For all TCRbeta clonotypes obtained by the gDNA method from several donors, generation probabilities were computed with OLGA. TCRdb carries this immuneACCESS record with in-frame sequences only. Its versions omit some clonotypes, under half of them owing to an unresolved V gene in the studies checked, with the rest unexplained. V, J and clone size reflect that table, while D and trimming were determined from the DNA. The table for this sample lists fewer than 3 million clones; roughly 92% of them were counted only once. More than 0.35% of the sample is taken by the ten largest.

General study outcomes and caveats: Rarefaction of sorted-subset datasets indicated incomplete sequencing despite the large sequencing depth. Sampling was restricted to blood, and TCR repertoires in tissues likely differ from the TCR repertoires found in blood. Naive subsets generally had larger estimated clonotype richness than memory subsets did. Compared with non-shared clonotypes, clonotypes shared by all four sorted-subset donors had higher generation probabilities. Across four donors, about 5% of naive CD4, roughly 3.8% of naive CD8, about 2.3% of memory CD4, and about 0.44% of memory CD8 clonotypes were shared. The small number of donors limited the genetic and exposure-history diversity represented. Pairwise subsampling indicated that sequencing depth was expected to affect the degree of clonotype sharing among donors.

Healthy HIV-negative adults with no recently reported acute infections or vaccinations were included as donors. Every donor was a Caucasian adult residing in Nashville, Tennessee, USA. CD4+ T cells were enriched through magnetic negative selection, after which naive cells were positively selected on CD45RA and the remaining negative fraction served as the memory subset. Blood was collected by leukapheresis, and PBMCs were isolated by Ficoll-Histopaque density gradient centrifugation and then cryopreserved in liquid nitrogen vapor phase. Purity and quantity of every magnetically sorted T cell population were checked by analytical flow cytometry. Genomic DNA was isolated from each sorted fraction and quantified by UV absorbance on a Nanodrop 2000c. About this clone itself: Its antigen has not been determined. Base-call qualities are not available, and no considerably larger clone is one nucleotide away.

This chain joins TRBV27 to TRBJ2-7; the D gene is perhaps TRBD1, on 5 matching bases. This sequence was found in a man between 18 and 35 years old in good health. Some clones in this sample may be carry-over from other donors' samples. Sequenced material: naive CD4+ T cells from PBMCs. The sample's cell subset or site label, decoded: CD45RA+ positively selected. The sequenced DNA is TGTGCCAGCAGTTTAGCTCAAGGACAATACGAGCAGTACTTC. This codes for CASSLAQGQYEQYF.